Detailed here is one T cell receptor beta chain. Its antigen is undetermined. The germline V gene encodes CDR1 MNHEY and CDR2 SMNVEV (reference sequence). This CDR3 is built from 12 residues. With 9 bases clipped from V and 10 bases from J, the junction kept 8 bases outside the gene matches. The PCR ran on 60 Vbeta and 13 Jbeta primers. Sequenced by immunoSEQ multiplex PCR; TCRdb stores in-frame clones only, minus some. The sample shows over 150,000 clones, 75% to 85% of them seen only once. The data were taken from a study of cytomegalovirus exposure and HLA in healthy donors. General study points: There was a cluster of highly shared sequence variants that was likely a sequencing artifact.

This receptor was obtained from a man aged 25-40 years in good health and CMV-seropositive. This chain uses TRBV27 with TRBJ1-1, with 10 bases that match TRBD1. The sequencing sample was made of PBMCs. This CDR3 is CASRTRDRGAFF. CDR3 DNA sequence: TGTGCCAGTAGAACCCGGGACAGGGGAGCTTTCTTT.